This T cell receptor (beta chain) comes out of a study of blood T cell repertoires in COVID-19. Ages ranged from roughly 18 to 100 years, with residence in approximately 23 US areas. Categorization into cohorts depended on clinical history that participants reported. The recovered donors of Cohort 3 showed two negative PCRs, clearance, or symptom resolution. The CDR3 spans 15 residues. Per the authors' pipeline: Counts of nucleated cells, estimated from reference gene primer amplification, were obtained. Clones were read by immunoSEQ multiplex PCR, and TCRdb kept only the in-frame ones, dropping some. V and J calls plus clone size are reproduced from that table; the DNA served to infer D and trimming. The data contain 350,000 to 400,000 clones, 80% to 90% of them singletons.

This TCR was sampled from a young man who had recovered from COVID-19. This chain joins TRBV21-1 and TRBJ1-6; the table's D call, TRBD1, has no DNA check behind it. TRBV21-1 is labeled a pseudogene. What was sequenced was PBMCs or T cells enriched from blood (not recorded which). The CDR3 bases are TGTGCCAGCAGCAACCGCGACAGGGAACAAAAGCCCCTCCACTTT. Residues: CASSNRDREQKPLHF.